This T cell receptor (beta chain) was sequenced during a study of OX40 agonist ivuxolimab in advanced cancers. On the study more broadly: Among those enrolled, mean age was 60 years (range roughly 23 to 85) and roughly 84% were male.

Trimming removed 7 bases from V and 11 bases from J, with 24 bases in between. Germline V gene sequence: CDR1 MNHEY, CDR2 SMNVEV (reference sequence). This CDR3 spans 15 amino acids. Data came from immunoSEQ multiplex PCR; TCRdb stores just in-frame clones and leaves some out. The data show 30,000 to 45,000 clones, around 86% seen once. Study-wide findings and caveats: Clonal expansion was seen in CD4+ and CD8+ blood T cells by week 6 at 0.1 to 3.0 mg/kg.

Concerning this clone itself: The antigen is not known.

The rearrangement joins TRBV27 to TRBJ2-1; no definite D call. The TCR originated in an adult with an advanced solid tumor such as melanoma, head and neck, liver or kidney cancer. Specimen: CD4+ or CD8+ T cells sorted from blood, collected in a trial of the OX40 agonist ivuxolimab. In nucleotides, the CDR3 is TGTGCCAGCACCGCTTCATCGGGTCCCCACCGGAAGCAGTTCTTC. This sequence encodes CASTASSGPHRKQFF.